These 17 T cell receptor beta chains originate from one sample sequenced in a study of cytomegalovirus exposure and HLA in healthy donors. Use of 60 Vbeta and 13 Jbeta primers characterized the PCR. Assay: immunoSEQ multiplex PCR; the TCRdb copy retains only in-frame clones and omits some. This table holds 270,000 or so clones, roughly 90% found once. The sample was PBMCs. The receptors were sampled from a man between 35 and 55 years old in good health and CMV-seropositive.

This clone has a handful of counts. The rearrangement uses TRBV5-1 and TRBJ1-3, with TRBD1 as a possible D gene (6 bases). V was shortened by 0 bases and J by 0 bases, with 13 bases between the two germline ends. Germline CDR1 SGHRS, CDR2 YFSETQ. This CDR3 is 17 amino acids long. CDR3 coding DNA: TGCGCCAGCAGCTTGGGCCTTGACAGGATCTCTGGAAACACCATATATTTT. Protein product: CASSLGLDRISGNTIYF.

The J gene is TRBJ2-4, the V gene TRBV20-1, with unresolved D. The V and J ends lost 8 bases and 8 bases respectively, with 13 bases between them. Germline CDR1 and CDR2: DFQATT and SNEGSKA (reference sequence). The CDR3 runs to 11 residues. CDR3 bases: TGCAGTCCTGAGCAGGAATACATTCAGTACTTC. It codes for CSPEQEYIQYF.

This chain links TRBV6-5 with TRBJ2-7; 11 positions agree with TRBD2. Per germline, CDR1 MNHEY and CDR2 SVGAGI. The CDR3 loop spans 15 amino acids. V dropped 6 bases and J dropped 7; count of bases not matched to a gene: 11. The CDR3 coding sequence is TGTGCCAGCAGAATAGCGGGAGGGCCTCGGGGGGAGCAGTACTTC. It codes for CASRIAGGPRGEQYF.

Note on this clone: One junction end disagrees with the germline gene, perhaps due to a read error. V gene TRBV28 combines with J gene TRBJ2-3, with 7 bases matching TRBD2. From germline, CDR1 is MDHEN and CDR2 SYDVKM. CDR3 length equals 14 residues. CDR3 nucleotides: TGTGCCACCAATCCGCGGGGGAGGGGAGCGCCCCCAACCTTT. Amino acids: CATNPRGRGAPPTF.

This clone appeared a few times. V gene TRBV25-1 combines with J gene TRBJ2-2; D uncertain. V was trimmed by 8 bases and J by 5 bases, leaving 15 bases between them. CDR3 size: 14 residues. CDR1 and CDR2 from the germline V gene are MGHDK and SYGVNS. This CDR3 is CASSRRLETGELFF. As DNA, the CDR3 is TGTGCCAGCTCCCGACGGCTAGAGACCGGGGAGCTGTTTTTT.

The V gene is TRBV19, the J gene TRBJ2-7, with 11 bases matching TRBD2. The CDR3 sequence is 16 residues long. Unmatched junction bases numbered 12, after V lost 5 bases and J lost 6 bases. CDR1 and CDR2 from the germline V gene are LNHDA and SQIVND (reference sequence). Here the CDR3 reads CASSAQGGLAGGEQYF. The CDR3 bases are TGTGCCAGTAGTGCCCAAGGTGGTCTAGCGGGAGGCGAGCAGTACTTC.

This chain connects TRBV27 to TRBJ2-7; the D gene is possibly TRBD2 (5 bases). CDR3 length: 14 amino acids. CDR1 and CDR2 (germline): MNHEY, SMNVEV (reference sequence). The germline V and J ends were trimmed by 2 bases and 2 bases, with 10 bases remaining between them. CDR3 DNA sequence: TGTGCCAGCAGTTTAAGGTCCGGGGCCTACGAGCAGTACTTC. As protein: CASSLRSGAYEQYF.

This chain joins TRBV2 and TRBJ2-1; possible D gene TRBD2, 6 bases. This CDR3 has 14 residues. The germline V and J ends were trimmed by 7 bases and 4 bases, with 14 bases remaining between them. Per germline, CDR1 SNHLY and CDR2 FYNNEI. CDR3 nucleotide sequence: TGTGCCAGCATGCCCCTAGCGTTGTACAATGAGCAGTTCTTC. Encoded protein: CASMPLALYNEQFF. Filled out from reference TRBV2 and TRBJ2-1, the complete variable domain reads EPEVTQTPSHQVTQMGQEVILRCVPISNHLYFYWYRQILGQKVEFLVSFYNNEISEKSEIFDDQFSVERPDGSNFTLKIRSTKLEDSAMYFCASMPLALYNEQFFGPGTRLTVL.

About this clone: At the DNA level, this CDR3 is encoded by other sequences in the same sample as well. V gene TRBV4-2 combines with J gene TRBJ2-5; 7 nucleotides line up with TRBD2. Germline assignment: CDR1 LGHNA and CDR2 YNFKEQ. CDR3 length: 17 amino acids. Trimming removed 2 bases from V and 4 bases from J; junction bases left unmatched: 13. CDR3 coding DNA: TGTGCCAGCAGCCAACGTGGGAGGGCGAGTGATGGAGAGACCCAGTACTTC. This codes for CASSQRGRASDGETQYF.

The chain uses TRBV18 and TRBJ1-5; D remains ambiguous. Germline loops: CDR1 KGHSH, CDR2 LQKENI. V was cut by 8 bases and J by 1 base, with 9 bases left in between. The length of the CDR3 is 13 residues. This chain's CDR3 is CASQAVSNQPQHF. CDR3 DNA sequence: TGTGCCAGCCAAGCGGTGAGCAATCAGCCCCAGCATTTT. The full variable domain, rest sourced from reference TRBV18 and TRBJ1-5, is NAGVMQNPRHLVRRRGQEARLRCSPMKGHSHVYWYRQLPEEGLKFMVYLQKENIIDESGMPKERFSAEFPKEGPSILRIQQVVRGDSAAYFCASQAVSNQPQHFGDGTRLSIL.

Only one count was recorded for this clone. V and J are TRBV2 and TRBJ2-7; D is perhaps TRBD2 (5 bases). Germline V gives CDR1 SNHLY, CDR2 FYNNEI. Trimming took off 4 bases at V and 3 bases at J, with 13 bases between the two ends. This CDR3 is built from 14 residues. The CDR3 is CASSGGTGNYEQYF. In DNA, the CDR3 is TGTGCCAGCAGTGGAGGTACGGGGAACTACGAGCAGTACTTC.

V is TRBV5-1 and J is TRBJ2-4; D might be TRBD2 (5 bases). V shed 4 bases and J shed 1 base, with 15 bases lying between them. The CDR3 is 16 residues long. The germline gives CDR1 SGHRS, CDR2 YFSETQ. CDR3 residues: CASSDSELLAKNIQYF. CDR3 coding DNA: TGCGCCAGCAGCGATAGCGAACTCCTGGCCAAAAACATTCAGTACTTC.

The DNA for the CDR3 is TGTGCCAGCAGAAGGACAGGGGAGGACGGCTACACCTTC. Encoded protein: CASRRTGEDGYTF. This chain links TRBV6-6 with TRBJ1-2, with 9 positions matching TRBD1. The V and J ends lost 6 bases and 8 bases, in that order; junction bases with no gene match: 7. Germline values: CDR1 MNHNY, CDR2 SVGAGI (reference sequence). CDR3 length equals 13 residues.

In this sample, this clone turned up a few times. The J gene is TRBJ1-2, the V gene TRBV6-5; TRBD1 might be the D (6 bases). From germline, CDR1 is MNHEY and CDR2 SVGAGI. V was cut by 6 bases and J by 4 bases, with 12 bases left in between. This CDR3 has 13 amino acids. CDR3 sequence: CASSTGPAYGYTF. The CDR3 region has the DNA TGTGCCAGCAGCACAGGGCCCGCCTATGGCTACACCTTC.

The chain combines TRBV7-3 with TRBJ2-7; TRBD2 matches 8 bases. CDR1 and CDR2 from the germline V gene are SGHTA and FQGTGA. CDR3 size: 15 residues. J lost 0 bases, V lost 5 bases, and 6 bases had no gene match. The CDR3 coding sequence is TGTGCCAGCAGCCCTTCGAGCGGGAGCTCCTACGAGCAGTACTTC. It specifies CASSPSSGSSYEQYF.

V gene TRBV9 combines with J gene TRBJ2-7, with 7 bases identical to TRBD1. Trimming took 3 bases from V and 3 from J; bases not matched to a gene: 3. The CDR3 contains 13 residues. Germline-derived CDR1 and CDR2 are SGDLS and YYNGEE. DNA for the CDR3: TGTGCCAGCAGCGCGGGACAGAACTACGAGCAGTACTTC. As protein: CASSAGQNYEQYF.

This clone was recorded once. The J gene is TRBJ2-5, the V gene TRBV28; a weak D match, TRBD2 (5 bases). The CDR3 sequence is 14 residues long. The germline V gene encodes CDR1 MDHEN and CDR2 SYDVKM. Trimming left V 2 bases short and J 11 bases short, with 18 bases between. This CDR3 is CASSLGQAHWEQYF. CDR3 DNA sequence: TGTGCCAGCAGTTTAGGGCAGGCCCACTGGGAGCAGTACTTC. Filled out from reference TRBV28 and TRBJ2-5, the complete variable domain reads DVKVTQSSRYLVKRTGEKVFLECVQDMDHENMFWYRQDPGLGLRLIYFSYDVKMKEKGDIPEGYSVSREKKERFSLILESASTNQTSMYLCASSLGQAHWEQYFGPGTRLLVL.